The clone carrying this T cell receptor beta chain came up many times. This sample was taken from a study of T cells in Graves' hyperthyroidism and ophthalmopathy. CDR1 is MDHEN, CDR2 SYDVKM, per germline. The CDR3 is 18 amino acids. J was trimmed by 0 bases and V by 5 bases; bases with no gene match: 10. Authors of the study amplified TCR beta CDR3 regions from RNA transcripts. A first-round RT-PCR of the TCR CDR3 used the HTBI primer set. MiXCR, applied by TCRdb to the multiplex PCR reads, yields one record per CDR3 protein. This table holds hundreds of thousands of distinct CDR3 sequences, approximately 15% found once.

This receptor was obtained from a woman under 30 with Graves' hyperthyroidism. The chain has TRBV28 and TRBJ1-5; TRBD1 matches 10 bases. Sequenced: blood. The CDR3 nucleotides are TGTGCCAGCAGTCGGACAGGGGGTAGGGGCCGTAGCAATCAGCCCCAGCATTTT. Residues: CASSRTGGRGRSNQPQHF.